A selection of T cell receptor beta chains follows, all from one sample in a study of neurological immune-mediated disorders. MiXCR was run by TCRdb on the 5' RACE reads, yielding one entry per CDR3 protein. Here the sample spans some 48,000 distinct CDR3 sequences, 10% being singletons. Sequencing was carried out using PBMCs. These receptors all stem from a woman in her thirties or forties with HTLV-1-associated myelopathy (HAM/TSP). The CDR3 runs from the conserved cysteine through the conserved F or W. A D gene is named only where the DNA matches it firmly. Clone size is not always given. Where it is, it says once, few, many or a class for expanded clones.

D gene | J gene | clone size | V gene | CDR3 protein | CDR3 DNA
- | TRBJ1-3 | many | TRBV7-2 | CASSWAPQGGSGNTIYF | TGTGCCAGCAGCTGGGCCCCGCAGGGAGGCTCTGGAAACACCATATATTTT
- | TRBJ2-3 | - | TRBV2 | CASNRETDTQYF | TGTGCCAGCAATCGGGAGACAGATACGCAGTATTTT
- | TRBJ1-3 | many | TRBV5-1 | CASSAGAASGNTIYF | TGCGCCAGCAGCGCTGGAGCGGCCTCTGGAAACACCATATATTTT
- | TRBJ2-7 | many | TRBV27 | CASSAPGTQGSYEQYF | TGTGCCAGCAGTGCGCCCGGGACCCAGGGCTCCTACGAGCAGTACTTC
- | TRBJ2-7 | many | TRBV27 | CASSHRPPADRPYEQYF | TGTGCCAGCAGTCACCGGCCCCCGGCGGACCGACCCTACGAGCAGTACTTC
TRBD2 | TRBJ2-1 | many | TRBV7-8 | CASSLVGGGDYNEQFF | TGTGCCAGCAGCTTAGTCGGCGGGGGGGACTACAATGAGCAGTTCTTC
- | TRBJ1-3 | many | TRBV5-1 | CASSLVPGGDTIYF | TGCGCCAGCAGCTTGGTCCCAGGCGGGGACACCATATATTTT
- | TRBJ1-5 | medium-sized | TRBV5-1 | CASSVGEGGDQPQHF | TGCGCCAGCAGCGTCGGGGAAGGGGGAGATCAGCCCCAGCATTTT
TRBD2 | TRBJ2-1 | many | TRBV7-7 | CASSLEVRSSGGKQFF | TGTGCCAGCAGCTTAGAAGTTCGGAGTAGCGGGGGGAAGCAGTTCTTC
- | TRBJ2-2 | many | TRBV12-3/TRBV12-4 | CASSFYTGELFF | TGTGCCAGCAGTTTTTACACCGGGGAGCTGTTTTTT
TRBD1 | TRBJ1-2 | medium-sized | TRBV25-1 | CASSEQGEVYGYTF | TGTGCCAGCAGTGAACAGGGGGAGGTCTATGGCTACACCTTC
TRBD2 | TRBJ2-6 | many | TRBV27 | CASSLSGGSSGANVLTF | TGTGCCAGCAGTTTATCTGGCGGGAGCTCTGGGGCCAACGTCCTGACTTTC
- | TRBJ2-7 | many | TRBV18 | CASSPPSTVSYEQYF | TGTGCCAGCTCACCACCCAGCACAGTCTCCTACGAGCAGTACTTC
- | TRBJ2-7 | medium-sized | TRBV6-1 | CASSEAGSYEQYF | TGTGCCAGCAGTGAAGCGGGTAGCTACGAGCAGTACTTC
TRBD2 | TRBJ2-7 | - | TRBV6-2/TRBV6-3 | CASSFPAGTSLTYEQYF | TGTGCCAGCAGTTTTCCCGCCGGGACTAGCCTTACCTACGAGCAGTACTTC
- | TRBJ1-2 | many | TRBV27 | CASSFSGSLLNYGYTF | TGTGCCAGCAGTTTTTCCGGGTCCTTACTTAACTATGGCTACACCTTC
- | TRBJ2-3 | many | TRBV12-3/TRBV12-4 | CASSLAPGDSTDTQYF | TGTGCCAGCAGCCTTGCCCCCGGGGATAGCACAGATACGCAGTATTTT
TRBD1 | TRBJ2-7 | many | TRBV10-3 | CAISESYRTGGAEQYF | TGTGCCATCAGTGAGTCTTATCGGACAGGGGGAGCCGAGCAGTACTTC
TRBD1 | TRBJ1-1 | many | TRBV5-6 | CASSLTGEYTEAFF | TGTGCCAGCAGCTTGACAGGGGAGTACACTGAAGCTTTCTTT
- | TRBJ2-7 | many | TRBV7-9 | CASSSRARPYEQYF | TGTGCCAGCAGCTCAAGGGCCAGACCCTACGAGCAGTACTTC
- | TRBJ1-5 | many | TRBV19 | CASTSTHGNQPQHF | TGTGCCAGTACCTCCACCCATGGCAATCAGCCCCAGCATTTT
TRBD2 | TRBJ2-1 | many | TRBV2 | CASSKTSGGASYNEQFF | TGTGCCAGCAGCAAGACTAGCGGGGGGGCCTCCTACAATGAGCAGTTCTTC
- | TRBJ2-7 | many | TRBV7-8 | CASSLASRGYEQYF | TGTGCCAGCAGCTTAGCGAGCAGGGGCTACGAGCAGTACTTC
- | TRBJ1-4 | few | TRBV7-3 | CASGGQGRKLFF | TGTGCCAGCGGCGGGCAGGGACGAAAACTGTTTTTT
TRBD1 | TRBJ1-1 | many | TRBV9 | CASGPLWTGTSEAFF | TGTGCCAGCGGGCCACTTTGGACAGGGACATCTGAAGCTTTCTTT
- | TRBJ1-2 | many | TRBV20-1 | CSPDKANYGYTF | TGCAGTCCGGACAAAGCTAACTATGGCTACACCTTC
- | TRBJ2-3 | many | TRBV14 | CASSQDVISTDTQYF | TGTGCCAGCAGCCAAGATGTGATTAGCACAGATACGCAGTATTTT
- | TRBJ1-4 | many | TRBV25-1 | CASSELGGDEKLFF | TGTGCCAGCAGTGAATTGGGCGGCGATGAAAAACTGTTTTTT
- | TRBJ2-7 | many | TRBV20-1 | CSARQTGGVYEQYF | TGCAGTGCTCGTCAGACAGGAGGTGTGTACGAGCAGTACTTC
- | TRBJ1-2 | many | TRBV21-1 | CASRSMVLFLSNYGYTF | TGTGCCAGCCGCTCTATGGTATTATTTTTAAGCAACTATGGCTACACCTTC
TRBD1 | TRBJ2-7 | - | TRBV7-2 | CASSLVMAGGNYEQYF | TGTGCCAGCAGCTTAGTGATGGCAGGGGGAAACTACGAGCAGTACTTC
TRBD2 | TRBJ2-5 | many | TRBV30 | CAWSNGGDQETQYF | TGTGCCTGGAGCAATGGGGGGGACCAAGAGACCCAGTACTTC
- | TRBJ2-1 | many | TRBV20-1 | CSAPRPALYNEQFF | TGCAGTGCTCCGCGCCCGGCCCTCTACAATGAGCAGTTCTTC
- | TRBJ1-3 | many | TRBV20-1 | CSARPLGGPGNTIYF | TGCAGTGCTAGGCCCCTCGGGGGTCCTGGAAACACCATATATTTT
- | TRBJ2-1 | few | TRBV4-2 | CASSQDRGTHNEQFF | TGTGCCAGCAGCCAAGATAGGGGGACTCACAATGAGCAGTTCTTC
- | TRBJ2-1 | many | TRBV7-8 | CASSSSGTSNEQFF | TGTGCCAGCAGCTCCTCCGGGACCTCCAATGAGCAGTTCTTC
- | TRBJ1-3 | many | TRBV5-1 | CASSLRSGDLSSGNTIYF | TGCGCCAGCAGCTTGAGGTCAGGGGACCTCAGCTCTGGAAACACCATATATTTT
- | TRBJ1-1 | many | TRBV4-2 | CASSAPRGMNTEAFF | TGTGCCAGCAGCGCTCCCCGGGGGATGAACACTGAAGCTTTCTTT
- | TRBJ2-3 | many | TRBV29-1 | CSVLRVADTQYF | TGCAGCGTTCTAAGGGTGGCAGATACGCAGTATTTT
- | TRBJ2-7 | - | TRBV6-1 | CASSVPPNRGGGYEQYF | TGTGCCAGCAGTGTTCCCCCCAACAGGGGAGGGGGATACGAGCAGTACTTC
TRBD1 | TRBJ2-7 | many | TRBV7-6 | CASSLRTGSNEQYF | TGTGCCAGCAGCTTAAGGACAGGGTCTAACGAGCAGTACTTC
TRBD2 | TRBJ2-2 | many | TRBV3-1 | CASSQDTGGIGELFF | TGTGCCAGCAGCCAAGATACGGGGGGTATCGGGGAGCTGTTTTTT
TRBD2 | TRBJ2-1 | many | TRBV7-8 | CASSFRSGGYNEQFF | TGTGCCAGCAGCTTTAGGTCGGGGGGCTACAATGAGCAGTTCTTC
- | TRBJ2-2 | - | TRBV6-5 | CASRKTGRAGELFF | TGTGCCAGCAGAAAAACAGGGCGAGCCGGGGAGCTGTTTTTT
TRBD1 | TRBJ2-7 | many | TRBV5-1 | CASSLRDRGSGEQYF | TGCGCCAGCAGCTTGAGGGACAGGGGAAGTGGCGAGCAGTACTTC
- | TRBJ2-4 | many | TRBV3-1 | CASSQRGNIQYF | TGTGCCAGCAGCCAACGGGGGAACATTCAGTACTTC